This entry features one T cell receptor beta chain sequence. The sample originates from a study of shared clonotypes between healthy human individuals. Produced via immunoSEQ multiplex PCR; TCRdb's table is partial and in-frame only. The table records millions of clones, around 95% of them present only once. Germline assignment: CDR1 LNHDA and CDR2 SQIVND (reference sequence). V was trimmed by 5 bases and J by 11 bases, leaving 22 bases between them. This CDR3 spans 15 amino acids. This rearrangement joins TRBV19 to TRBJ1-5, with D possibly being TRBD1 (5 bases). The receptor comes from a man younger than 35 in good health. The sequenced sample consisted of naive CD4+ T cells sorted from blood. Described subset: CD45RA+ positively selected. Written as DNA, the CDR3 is TGTGCCAGTAGTGAGGGACGGGCAGCCCGGGGGGCCCAGCATTTT. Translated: CASSEGRAARGAQHF.